This T cell receptor (beta chain) was captured in a study of blood T cell repertoires in COVID-19. This clone came up many times. Sequenced by immunoSEQ multiplex PCR; TCRdb stores in-frame clones only, minus some. The sample has 250,000 to 300,000 clones, approximately 85% seen once. The CDR3 sequence is 15 residues long. Germline lookup yields CDR1 LNHDA and CDR2 SQIVND (reference sequence). V lost 6 bases, J lost 3 bases, and 16 bases lay in between. This chain joins TRBV19 and TRBJ2-3; TRBD2 is a possible D gene (6 bases). Sequenced sample: peripheral blood. The TCR sequence derives from a man between 45 and 60 years old with active or convalescent COVID-19. This CDR3 reads CASRERGTKTDTQYF. The CDR3 DNA is TGTGCCAGTAGGGAACGCGGGACGAAGACAGATACGCAGTATTTT.